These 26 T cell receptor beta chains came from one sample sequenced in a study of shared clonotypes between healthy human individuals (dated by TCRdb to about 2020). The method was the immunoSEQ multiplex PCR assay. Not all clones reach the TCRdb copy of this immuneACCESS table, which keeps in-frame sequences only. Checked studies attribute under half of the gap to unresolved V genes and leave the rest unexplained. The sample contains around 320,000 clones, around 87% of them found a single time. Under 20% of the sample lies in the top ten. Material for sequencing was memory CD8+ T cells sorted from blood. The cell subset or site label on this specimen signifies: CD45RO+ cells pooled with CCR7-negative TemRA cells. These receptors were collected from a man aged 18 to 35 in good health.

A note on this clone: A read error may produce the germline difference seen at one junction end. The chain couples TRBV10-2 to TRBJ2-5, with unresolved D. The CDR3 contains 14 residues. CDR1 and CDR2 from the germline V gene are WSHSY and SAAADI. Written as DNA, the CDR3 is TGCGCAAGCACGGTCTACCGAACTCAAGAGACCCAGTACTTC. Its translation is CASTVYRTQETQYF.

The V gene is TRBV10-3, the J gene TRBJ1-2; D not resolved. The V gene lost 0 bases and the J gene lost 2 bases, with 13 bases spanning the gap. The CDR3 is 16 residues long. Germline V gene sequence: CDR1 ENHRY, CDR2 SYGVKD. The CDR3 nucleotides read TGTGCCATCAGTGAGTCACTGGCAGACTGGAACTATGGCTACACCTTC. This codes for CAISESLADWNYGYTF.

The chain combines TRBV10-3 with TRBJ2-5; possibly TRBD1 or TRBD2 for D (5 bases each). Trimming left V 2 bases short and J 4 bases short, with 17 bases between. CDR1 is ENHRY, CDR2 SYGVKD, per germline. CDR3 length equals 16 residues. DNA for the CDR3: TGTGCCATCAGTGAGGGGACGCAACCCCTCATAGAGACCCAGTACTTC. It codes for CAISEGTQPLIETQYF.

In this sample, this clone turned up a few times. DNA of the CDR3: TGCGCCAGCAGCCTAGACAGGGAGGTCGGTCAGCCCCAGCATTTT. This encodes CASSLDREVGQPQHF. The chain recombines TRBV4-3 with TRBJ1-5, with TRBD1 matching 7 bases. The CDR3 is 15 residues long. The ends lost 4 bases at V and 6 bases at J; junction bases unmatched: 9. Germline V gene lookup returns CDR1 LGHNA and CDR2 YSLEER.

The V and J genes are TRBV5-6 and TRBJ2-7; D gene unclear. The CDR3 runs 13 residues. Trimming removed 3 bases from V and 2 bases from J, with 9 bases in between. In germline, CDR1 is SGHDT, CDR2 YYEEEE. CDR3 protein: CASSSGPTYEQYF. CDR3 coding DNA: TGTGCCAGCAGCTCCGGGCCTACCTACGAGCAGTACTTC.

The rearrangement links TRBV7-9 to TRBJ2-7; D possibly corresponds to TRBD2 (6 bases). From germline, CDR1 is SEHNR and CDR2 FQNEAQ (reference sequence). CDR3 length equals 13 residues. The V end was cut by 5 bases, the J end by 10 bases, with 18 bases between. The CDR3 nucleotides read TGTGCCAGCAGCGCAAATACGGGAGACGGACAGTACTTC. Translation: CASSANTGDGQYF.

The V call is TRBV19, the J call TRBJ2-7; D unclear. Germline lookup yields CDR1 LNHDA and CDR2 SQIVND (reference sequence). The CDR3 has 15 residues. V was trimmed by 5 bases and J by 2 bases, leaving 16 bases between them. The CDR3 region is CASSPLEGIAYEQYF. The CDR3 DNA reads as TGTGCCAGTAGTCCCCTGGAAGGCATCGCCTACGAGCAGTACTTC.

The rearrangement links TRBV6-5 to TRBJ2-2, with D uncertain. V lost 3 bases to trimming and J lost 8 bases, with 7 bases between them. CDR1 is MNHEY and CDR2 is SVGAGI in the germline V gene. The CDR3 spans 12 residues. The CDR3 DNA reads TGTGCCAGCAGTTATCTGACAGGGGAGCTGTTTTTT. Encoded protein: CASSYLTGELFF.

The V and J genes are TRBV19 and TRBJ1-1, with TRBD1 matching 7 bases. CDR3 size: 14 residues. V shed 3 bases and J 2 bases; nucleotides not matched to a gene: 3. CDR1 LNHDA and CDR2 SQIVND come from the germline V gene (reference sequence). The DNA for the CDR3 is TGTGCCAGTAGTATCTGGACAGGTAACACTGAAGCTTTCTTT. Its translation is CASSIWTGNTEAFF.

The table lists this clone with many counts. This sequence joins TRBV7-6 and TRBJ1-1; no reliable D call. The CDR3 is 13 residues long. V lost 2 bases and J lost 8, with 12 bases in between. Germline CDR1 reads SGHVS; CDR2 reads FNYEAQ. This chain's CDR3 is CASSLPGLQEAFF. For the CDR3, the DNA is TGTGCCAGCAGCTTACCCGGACTGCAAGAAGCTTTCTTT.

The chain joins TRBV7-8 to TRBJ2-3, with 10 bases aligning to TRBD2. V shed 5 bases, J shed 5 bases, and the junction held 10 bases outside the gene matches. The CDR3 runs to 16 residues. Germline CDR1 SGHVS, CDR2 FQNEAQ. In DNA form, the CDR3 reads TGTGCCAGCAGCCAGCCCCTAGCGGGAGTCATAGATACGCAGTATTTT. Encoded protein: CASSQPLAGVIDTQYF.

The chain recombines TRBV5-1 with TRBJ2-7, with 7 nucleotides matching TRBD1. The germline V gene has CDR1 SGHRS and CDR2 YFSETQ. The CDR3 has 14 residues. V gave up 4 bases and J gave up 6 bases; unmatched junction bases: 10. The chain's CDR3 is CASSPRTGRGEQYF. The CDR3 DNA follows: TGCGCCAGCAGCCCGAGGACAGGCCGAGGCGAGCAGTACTTC. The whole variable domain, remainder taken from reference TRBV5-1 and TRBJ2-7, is KAGVTQTPRYLIKTRGQQVTLSCSPISGHRSVSWYQQTPGQGLQFLFEYFSETQRNKGNFPGRFSGRQFSNSRSEMNVSTLELGDSALYLCASSPRTGRGEQYFGPGTRLTVT.

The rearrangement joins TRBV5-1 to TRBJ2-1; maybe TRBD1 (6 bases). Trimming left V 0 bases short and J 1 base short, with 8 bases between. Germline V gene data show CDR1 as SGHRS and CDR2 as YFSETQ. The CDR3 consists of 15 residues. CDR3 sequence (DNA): TGCGCCAGCAGCTTGGTCCAGGGGTCCTACAATGAGCAGTTCTTC. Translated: CASSLVQGSYNEQFF.

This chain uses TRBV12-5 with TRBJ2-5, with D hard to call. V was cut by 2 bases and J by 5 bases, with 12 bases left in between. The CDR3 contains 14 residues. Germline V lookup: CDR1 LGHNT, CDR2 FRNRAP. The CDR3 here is CASGLWRGDETQYF. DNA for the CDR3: TGTGCTAGTGGTTTGTGGCGAGGCGACGAGACCCAGTACTTC. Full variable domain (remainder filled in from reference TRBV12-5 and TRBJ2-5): DARVTQTPRHKVTEMGQEVTMRCQPILGHNTVFWYRQTMMQGLELLAYFRNRAPLDDSGMPKDRFSAEMPDATLATLKIQPSEPRDSAVYFCASGLWRGDETQYFGPGTRLLVL.

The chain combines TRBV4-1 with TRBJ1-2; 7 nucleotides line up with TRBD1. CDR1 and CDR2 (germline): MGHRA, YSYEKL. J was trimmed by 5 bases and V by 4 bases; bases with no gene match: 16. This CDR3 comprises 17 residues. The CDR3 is CASSPYLPRTGWYGYTF. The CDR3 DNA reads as TGCGCCAGCAGCCCCTATCTCCCACGGACAGGATGGTATGGCTACACCTTC.

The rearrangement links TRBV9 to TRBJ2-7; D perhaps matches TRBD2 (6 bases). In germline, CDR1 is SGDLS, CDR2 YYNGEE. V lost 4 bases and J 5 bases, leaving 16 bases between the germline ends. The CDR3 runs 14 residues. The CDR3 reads CASSSGSRVDEQYF. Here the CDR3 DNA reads TGTGCCAGCAGCTCCGGGAGCAGGGTCGACGAGCAGTACTTC.

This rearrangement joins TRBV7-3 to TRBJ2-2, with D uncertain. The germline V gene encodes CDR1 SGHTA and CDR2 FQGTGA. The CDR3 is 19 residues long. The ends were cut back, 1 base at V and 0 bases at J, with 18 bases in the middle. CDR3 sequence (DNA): TGTGCCAGCAGCTTAAGGTCATTGGGCGACCTCGCGAACACCGGGGAGCTGTTTTTT. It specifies CASSLRSLGDLANTGELFF.

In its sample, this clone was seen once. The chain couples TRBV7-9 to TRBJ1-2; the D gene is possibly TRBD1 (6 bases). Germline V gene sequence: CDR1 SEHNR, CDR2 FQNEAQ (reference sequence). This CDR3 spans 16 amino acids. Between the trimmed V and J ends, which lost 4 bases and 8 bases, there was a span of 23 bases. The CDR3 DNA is TGTGCCAGCAGCTCTCCCAATCTCGACAGGACGGGCGGCTACACCTTC. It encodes CASSSPNLDRTGGYTF.

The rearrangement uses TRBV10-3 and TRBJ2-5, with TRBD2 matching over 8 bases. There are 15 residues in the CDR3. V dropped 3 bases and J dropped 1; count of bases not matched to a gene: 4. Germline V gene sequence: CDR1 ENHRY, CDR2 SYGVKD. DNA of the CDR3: TGTGCCATCAGTGACCCGACTAGCGCCCAAGAGACCCAGTACTTC. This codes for CAISDPTSAQETQYF.

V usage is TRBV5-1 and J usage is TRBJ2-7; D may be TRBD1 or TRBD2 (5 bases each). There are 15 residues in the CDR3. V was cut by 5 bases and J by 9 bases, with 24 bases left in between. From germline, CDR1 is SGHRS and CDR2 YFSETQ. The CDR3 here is CASSLPGRGFWAQYF. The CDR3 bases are TGCGCCAGCAGTTTACCGGGACGGGGTTTTTGGGCGCAGTACTTC.

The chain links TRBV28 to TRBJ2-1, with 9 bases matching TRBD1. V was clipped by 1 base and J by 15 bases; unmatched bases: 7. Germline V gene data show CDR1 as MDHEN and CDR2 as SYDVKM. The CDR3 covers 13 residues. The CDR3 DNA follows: TGTGCCAGCAGTTTATACGGGACAGGGAATTCGTTCTTC. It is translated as CASSLYGTGNSFF. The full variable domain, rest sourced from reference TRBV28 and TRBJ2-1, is DVKVTQSSRYLVKRTGEKVFLECVQDMDHENMFWYRQDPGLGLRLIYFSYDVKMKEKGDIPEGYSVSREKKERFSLILESASTNQTSMYLCASSLYGTGNSFFGPGTRLTVL.

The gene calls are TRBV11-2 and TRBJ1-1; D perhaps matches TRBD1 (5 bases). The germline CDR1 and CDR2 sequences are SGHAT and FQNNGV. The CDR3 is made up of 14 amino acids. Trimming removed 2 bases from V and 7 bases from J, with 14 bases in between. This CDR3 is CASSLLRGVGEAFF. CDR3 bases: TGTGCCAGCAGCTTATTGCGGGGGGTGGGTGAAGCTTTCTTT. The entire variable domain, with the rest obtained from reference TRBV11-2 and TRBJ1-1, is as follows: EAGVAQSPRYKIIEKRQSVAFWCNPISGHATLYWYQQILGQGPKLLIQFQNNGVVDDSQLPKDRFSAERLKGVDSTLKIQPAKLEDSAVYLCASSLLRGVGEAFFGQGTRLTVV.

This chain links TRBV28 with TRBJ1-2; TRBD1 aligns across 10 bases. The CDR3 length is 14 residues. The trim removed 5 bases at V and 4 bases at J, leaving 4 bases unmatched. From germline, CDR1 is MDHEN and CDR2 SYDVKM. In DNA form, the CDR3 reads TGTGCCAGCAGTGGGACAGGGGATATCTATGGCTACACCTTC. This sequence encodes CASSGTGDIYGYTF.

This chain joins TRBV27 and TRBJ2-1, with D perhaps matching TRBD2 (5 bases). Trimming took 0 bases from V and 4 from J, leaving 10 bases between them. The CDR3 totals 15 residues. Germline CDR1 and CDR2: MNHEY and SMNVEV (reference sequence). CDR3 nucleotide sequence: TGTGCCAGCAGTTTATCTGGGCGACTATACAATGAGCAGTTCTTC. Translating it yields CASSLSGRLYNEQFF.

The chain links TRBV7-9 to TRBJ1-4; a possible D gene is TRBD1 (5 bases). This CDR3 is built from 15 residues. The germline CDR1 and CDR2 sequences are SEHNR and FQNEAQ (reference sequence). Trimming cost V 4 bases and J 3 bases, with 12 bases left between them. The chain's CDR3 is CASSSLTGANEKLFF. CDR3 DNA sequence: TGTGCCAGCAGCTCCCTTACAGGTGCTAATGAAAAACTGTTTTTT.

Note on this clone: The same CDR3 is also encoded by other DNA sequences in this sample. CDR3 bases: TGTGCCAGCAGCTTAGGGACTAGCGGGTACAATGAGCAGTTCTTC. It encodes CASSLGTSGYNEQFF. The chain combines TRBV7-2 with TRBJ2-1, with 11 nucleotides matching TRBD2. The CDR3 consists of 15 residues. Germline trimming cut 1 base from V and 4 bases from J; bases unmatched to any gene: 0. The germline V gene encodes CDR1 SGHTA and CDR2 FQGNSA.